These 6 T cell receptor beta chains were sequenced from one sample in a study of beta chain features in type 1 diabetes. The sequenced template was cDNA made from the entire isolated RNA. The data were produced by immunoSEQ multiplex PCR, yet TCRdb's version contains in-frame clones alone and is incomplete. The sample has roughly 180,000 clones, about 12% seen once; the top ten hold 0.62%. Sequencing was performed on central memory CD4+ T cells from blood. Receptors originate from a woman aged 18-35 years in good health.

This rearrangement joins TRBV28 to TRBJ2-1; TRBD2 agrees at 12 bases. Trimming removed 3 bases from V and 8 bases from J; junction bases left unmatched: 5. The CDR3 consists of 15 residues. In germline, CDR1 is MDHEN, CDR2 SYDVKM. The CDR3 here is CASSFLAGGPDEQFF. Written as DNA, the CDR3 is TGTGCCAGCAGTTTCCTAGCGGGAGGGCCCGATGAGCAGTTCTTC.

The gene calls are TRBV7-3 and TRBJ2-2; tentatively, D is TRBD1 (5 bases). The CDR3 is 15 residues long. With 3 bases removed from V and 2 bases from J, the gap between germline ends came to 10 bases. Germline-derived CDR1 and CDR2 are SGHTA and FQGTGA. In DNA form, the CDR3 reads TGTGCCAGCAGCTTCACAGGTGGTAACACCGGGGAGCTGTTTTTT. Protein sequence: CASSFTGGNTGELFF.

V is TRBV9 and J is TRBJ1-2; 7 nucleotides match TRBD1. V lost 4 bases to trimming and J lost 5 bases; unmatched junction nucleotides: 11. Germline V lookup: CDR1 SGDLS, CDR2 YYNGEE. This CDR3 is 15 amino acids long. CDR3 sequence reads: CASSPRGTAEYGYTF. As DNA, the CDR3 is TGTGCCAGCAGCCCCCGAGGGACAGCAGAGTATGGCTACACCTTC. The variable domain in full, completed from reference TRBV9 and TRBJ1-2, reads DSGVTQTPKHLITATGQRVTLRCSPRSGDLSVYWYQQSLDQGLQFLIQYYNGEERAKGNILERFSAQQFPDLHSELNLSSLELGDSALYFCASSPRGTAEYGYTFGSGTRLTVV.

In its sample, this clone was seen a few times. The chain has TRBV7-2 and TRBJ2-1, with TRBD1 identical over 11 bases. The V and J ends lost 5 bases and 6 bases, in that order; junction bases with no gene match: 9. The CDR3 covers 16 residues. CDR1 and CDR2 (germline): SGHTA, FQGNSA. The CDR3 DNA follows: TGTGCCAGCAGCCCACACGGACAGGGGGCAGCCAATGAGCAGTTCTTC. This sequence encodes CASSPHGQGAANEQFF.

This clone was counted only a few times. This chain connects TRBV7-9 to TRBJ2-7; D not resolved. With 1 base removed from V and 0 bases from J, the gap between germline ends came to 13 bases. The CDR3 is 16 amino acids. The germline V gene has CDR1 SEHNR and CDR2 FQNEAQ (reference sequence). The CDR3 is CASSLDVPGRSYEQYF. The CDR3 DNA reads as TGTGCCAGCAGCTTAGATGTGCCGGGTCGCTCCTACGAGCAGTACTTC.

The V call is TRBV5-1, the J call TRBJ2-5; 10 nucleotides line up with TRBD2. CDR1 is SGHRS and CDR2 is YFSETQ in the germline V gene. The trim removed 7 bases at V and 7 bases at J, leaving 19 bases unmatched. This CDR3 has 17 amino acids. Here the CDR3 reads CASSNEASGRALGTQYF. CDR3 DNA: TGCGCCAGCTCAAACGAGGCTAGCGGGAGAGCCCTTGGGACCCAGTACTTC. Using reference TRBV5-1 and TRBJ2-5 for the parts outside the CDR3, the full variable domain is KAGVTQTPRYLIKTRGQQVTLSCSPISGHRSVSWYQQTPGQGLQFLFEYFSETQRNKGNFPGRFSGRQFSNSRSEMNVSTLELGDSALYLCASSNEASGRALGTQYFGPGTRLLVL.